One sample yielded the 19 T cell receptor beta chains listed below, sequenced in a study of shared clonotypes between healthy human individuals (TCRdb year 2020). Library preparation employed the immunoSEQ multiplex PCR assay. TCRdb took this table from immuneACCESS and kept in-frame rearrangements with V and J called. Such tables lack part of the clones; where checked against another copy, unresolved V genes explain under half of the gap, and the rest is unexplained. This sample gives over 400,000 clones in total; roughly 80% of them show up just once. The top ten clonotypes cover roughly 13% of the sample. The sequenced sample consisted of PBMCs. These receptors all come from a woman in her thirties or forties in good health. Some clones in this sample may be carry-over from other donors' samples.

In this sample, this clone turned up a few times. In DNA form, the CDR3 reads TGCGCCAGCAGCTTCACAGATACGCAGTATTTT. This codes for CASSFTDTQYF. V and J are TRBV5-1 and TRBJ2-3; D call uncertain. V was cut by 2 bases and J by 2 bases, with 0 bases left in between. Germline V gene data show CDR1 as SGHRS and CDR2 as YFSETQ. This CDR3 is 11 amino acids long.

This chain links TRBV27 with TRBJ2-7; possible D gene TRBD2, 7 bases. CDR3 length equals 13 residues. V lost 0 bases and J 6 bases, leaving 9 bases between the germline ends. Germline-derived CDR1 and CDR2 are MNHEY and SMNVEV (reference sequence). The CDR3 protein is CASSLSGGVEQYF. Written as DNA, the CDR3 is TGTGCCAGCAGTTTATCAGGGGGGGTCGAGCAGTACTTC.

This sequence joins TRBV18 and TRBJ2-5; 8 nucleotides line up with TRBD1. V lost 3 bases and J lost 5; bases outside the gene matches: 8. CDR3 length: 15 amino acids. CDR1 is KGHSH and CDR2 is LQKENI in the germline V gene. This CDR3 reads CASSPMQGAGETQYF. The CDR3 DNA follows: TGTGCCAGCTCACCTATGCAGGGGGCAGGGGAGACCCAGTACTTC.

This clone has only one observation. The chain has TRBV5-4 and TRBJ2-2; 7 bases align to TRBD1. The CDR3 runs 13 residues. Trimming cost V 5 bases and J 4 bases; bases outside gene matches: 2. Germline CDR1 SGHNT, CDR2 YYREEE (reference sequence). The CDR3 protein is CASSRQGTGELFF. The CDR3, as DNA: TGTGCCAGCAGTAGACAGGGCACCGGGGAGCTGTTTTTT.

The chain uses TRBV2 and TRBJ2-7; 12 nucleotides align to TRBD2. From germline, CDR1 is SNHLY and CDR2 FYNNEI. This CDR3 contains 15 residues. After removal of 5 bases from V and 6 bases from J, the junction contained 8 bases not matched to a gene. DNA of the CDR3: TGTGCCAGCAGTCCTCTAGCGGGAGGGTATGGCGAGCAGTACTTC. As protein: CASSPLAGGYGEQYF.

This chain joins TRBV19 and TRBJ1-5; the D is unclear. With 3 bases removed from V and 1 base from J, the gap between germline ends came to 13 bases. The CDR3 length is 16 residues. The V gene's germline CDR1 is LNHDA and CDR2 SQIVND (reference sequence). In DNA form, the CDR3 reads TGTGCCAGTAGTATTTACCCCCCGGGAAGCAATCAGCCCCAGCATTTT. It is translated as CASSIYPPGSNQPQHF.

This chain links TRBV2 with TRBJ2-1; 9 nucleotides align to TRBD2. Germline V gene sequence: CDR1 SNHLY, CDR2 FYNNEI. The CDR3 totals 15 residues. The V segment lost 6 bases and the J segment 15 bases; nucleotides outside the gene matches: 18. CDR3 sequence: CASSENLGTSSSSFF. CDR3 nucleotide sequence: TGTGCCAGCAGCGAGAACTTAGGGACTAGCTCTAGTTCGTTCTTC.

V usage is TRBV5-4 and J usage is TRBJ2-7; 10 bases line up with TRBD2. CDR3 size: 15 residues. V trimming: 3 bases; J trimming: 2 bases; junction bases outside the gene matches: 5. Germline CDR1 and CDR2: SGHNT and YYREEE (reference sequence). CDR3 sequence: CASSSRLAGPYEQYF. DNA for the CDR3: TGTGCCAGCAGCTCAAGACTAGCGGGTCCCTACGAGCAGTACTTC.

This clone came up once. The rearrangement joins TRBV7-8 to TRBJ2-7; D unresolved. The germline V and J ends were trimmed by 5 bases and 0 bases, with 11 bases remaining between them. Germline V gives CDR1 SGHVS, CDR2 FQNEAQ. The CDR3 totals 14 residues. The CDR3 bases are TGTGCCAGCAGCAAGCAGGCAGTCTCCTACGAGCAGTACTTC. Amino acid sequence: CASSKQAVSYEQYF. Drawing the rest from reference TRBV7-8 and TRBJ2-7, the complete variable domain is GAGVSQSPRYKVAKRGQDVALRCDPISGHVSLFWYQQALGQGPEFLTYFQNEAQLDKSGLPSDRFFAERPEGSVSTLKIQRTQQEDSAVYLCASSKQAVSYEQYFGPGTRLTVT.

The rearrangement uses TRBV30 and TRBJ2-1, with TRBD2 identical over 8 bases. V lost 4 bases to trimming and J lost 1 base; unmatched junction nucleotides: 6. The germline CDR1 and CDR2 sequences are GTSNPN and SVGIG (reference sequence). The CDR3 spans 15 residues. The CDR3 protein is CAWIIAGKSYNEQFF. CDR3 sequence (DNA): TGTGCCTGGATCATAGCGGGAAAATCCTACAATGAGCAGTTCTTC.

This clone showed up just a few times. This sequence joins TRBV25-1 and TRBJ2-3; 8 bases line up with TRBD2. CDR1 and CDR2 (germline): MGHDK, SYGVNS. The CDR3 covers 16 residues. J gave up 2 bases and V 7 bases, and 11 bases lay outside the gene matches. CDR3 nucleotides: TGTGCCAGCACCGACGGGGGGGCAGGAGTCACAGATACGCAGTATTTT. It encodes CASTDGGAGVTDTQYF.

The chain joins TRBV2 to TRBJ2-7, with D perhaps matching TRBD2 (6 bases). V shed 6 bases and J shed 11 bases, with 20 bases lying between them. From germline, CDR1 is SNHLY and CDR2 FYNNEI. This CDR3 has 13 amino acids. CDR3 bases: TGTGCCAGCAGGACGGGGGTAGGCGGCGTGGAGTACTTC. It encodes CASRTGVGGVEYF.

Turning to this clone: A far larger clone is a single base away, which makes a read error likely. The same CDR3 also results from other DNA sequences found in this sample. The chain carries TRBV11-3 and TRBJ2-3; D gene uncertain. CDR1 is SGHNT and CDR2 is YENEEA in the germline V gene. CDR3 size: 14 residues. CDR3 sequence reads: CASSPRRSTDTQYF. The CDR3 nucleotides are TGTGCCAGCAGCCCCCGGAGAAGCACAGACACGCAGTATTTT.

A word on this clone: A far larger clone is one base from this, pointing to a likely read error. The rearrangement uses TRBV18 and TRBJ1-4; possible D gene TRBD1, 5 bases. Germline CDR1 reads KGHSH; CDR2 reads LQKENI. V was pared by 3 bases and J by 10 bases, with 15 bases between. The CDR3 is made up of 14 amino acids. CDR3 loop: CASSPDAGGGKLFF. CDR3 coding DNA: TGTGCCAGCTCACCTGACGCCGGGGGGGGAAAACTGTTTTTT.

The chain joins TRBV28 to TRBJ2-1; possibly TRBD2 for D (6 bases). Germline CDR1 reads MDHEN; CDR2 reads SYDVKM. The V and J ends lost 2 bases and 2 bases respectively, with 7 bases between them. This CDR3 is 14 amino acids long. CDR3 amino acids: CASSLGGAYNEQFF. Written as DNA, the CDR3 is TGTGCCAGCAGTTTAGGCGGGGCCTACAATGAGCAGTTCTTC. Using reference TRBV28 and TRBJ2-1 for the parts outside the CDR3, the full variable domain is DVKVTQSSRYLVKRTGEKVFLECVQDMDHENMFWYRQDPGLGLRLIYFSYDVKMKEKGDIPEGYSVSREKKERFSLILESASTNQTSMYLCASSLGGAYNEQFFGPGTRLTVL.

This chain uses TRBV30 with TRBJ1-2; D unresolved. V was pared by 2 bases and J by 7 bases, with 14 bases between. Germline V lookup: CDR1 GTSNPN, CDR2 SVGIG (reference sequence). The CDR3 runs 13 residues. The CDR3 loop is CAWSSSFRAGYTF. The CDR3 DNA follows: TGTGCCTGGAGTTCATCCTTCCGCGCTGGCTACACCTTC. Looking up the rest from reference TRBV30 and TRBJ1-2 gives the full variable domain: SQTIHQWPATLVQPVGSPLSLECTVEGTSNPNLYWYRQAAGRGLQLLFYSVGIGQISSEVPQNLSASRPQDRQFILSSKKLLLSDSGFYLCAWSSSFRAGYTFGSGTRLTVV.

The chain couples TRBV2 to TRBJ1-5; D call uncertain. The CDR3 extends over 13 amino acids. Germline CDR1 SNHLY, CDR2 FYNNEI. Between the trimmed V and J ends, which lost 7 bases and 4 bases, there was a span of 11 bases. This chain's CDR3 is CASTPGLNQPQHF. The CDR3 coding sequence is TGTGCCAGCACCCCCGGGCTTAATCAGCCCCAGCATTTT.

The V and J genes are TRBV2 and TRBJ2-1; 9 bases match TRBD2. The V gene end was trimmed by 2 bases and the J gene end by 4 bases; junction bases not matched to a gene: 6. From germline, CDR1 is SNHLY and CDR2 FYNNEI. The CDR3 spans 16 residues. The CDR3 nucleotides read TGTGCCAGCAGTGAATCACAGACTAGCGGATACAATGAGCAGTTCTTC. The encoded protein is CASSESQTSGYNEQFF.

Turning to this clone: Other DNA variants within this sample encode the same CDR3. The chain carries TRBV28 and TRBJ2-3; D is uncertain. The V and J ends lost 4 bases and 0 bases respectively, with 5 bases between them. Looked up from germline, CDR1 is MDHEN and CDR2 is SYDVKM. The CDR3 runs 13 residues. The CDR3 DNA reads TGTGCCAGCAGTTCACCTAGCACAGATACGCAGTATTTT. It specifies CASSSPSTDTQYF. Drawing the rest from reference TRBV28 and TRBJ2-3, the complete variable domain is DVKVTQSSRYLVKRTGEKVFLECVQDMDHENMFWYRQDPGLGLRLIYFSYDVKMKEKGDIPEGYSVSREKKERFSLILESASTNQTSMYLCASSSPSTDTQYFGPGTRLTVL.